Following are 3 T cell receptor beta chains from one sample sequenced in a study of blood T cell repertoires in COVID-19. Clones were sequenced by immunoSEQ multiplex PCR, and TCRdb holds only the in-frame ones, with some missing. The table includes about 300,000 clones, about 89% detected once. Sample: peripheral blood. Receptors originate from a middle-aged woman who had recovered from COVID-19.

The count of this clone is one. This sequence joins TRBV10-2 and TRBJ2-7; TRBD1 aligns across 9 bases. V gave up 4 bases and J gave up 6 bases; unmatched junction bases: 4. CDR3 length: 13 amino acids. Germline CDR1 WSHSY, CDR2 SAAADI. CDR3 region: CASSGTGAREQYF. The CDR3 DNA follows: TGCGCCAGCAGTGGGACAGGGGCCCGCGAGCAGTACTTC.

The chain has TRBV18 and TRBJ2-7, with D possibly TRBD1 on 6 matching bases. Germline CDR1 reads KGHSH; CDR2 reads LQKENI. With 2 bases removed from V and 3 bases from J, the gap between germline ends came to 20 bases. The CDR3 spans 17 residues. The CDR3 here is CASSPARRAGVNYEQYF. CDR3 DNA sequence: TGTGCCAGCTCACCAGCTCGTCGGGCAGGGGTGAACTACGAGCAGTACTTC.

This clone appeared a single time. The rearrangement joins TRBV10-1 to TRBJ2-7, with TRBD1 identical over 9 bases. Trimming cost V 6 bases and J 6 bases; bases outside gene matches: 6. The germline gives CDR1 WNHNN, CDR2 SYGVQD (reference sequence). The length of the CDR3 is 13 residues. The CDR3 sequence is CASSPGQGIEQYF. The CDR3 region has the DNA TGCGCCAGCAGCCCAGGACAGGGGATCGAGCAGTACTTC.